Sequencing of this T cell receptor (beta chain) was carried out in a study of blood T cells in healthy people across ages. Trimming removed 5 bases at V and 2 bases at J, with 9 bases between. Germline V gives CDR1 SGHTA, CDR2 FQGNSA. The CDR3 totals 13 residues. Ten milliliters of peripheral blood were drawn from each donor. Total RNA was extracted at no less than 6 micrograms per sample. In its sample, this clonotype was seen many times. Together with a sample-barcoded 5' primer, a J-beta primer mix was included in a second PCR lasting 7 to 11 cycles. Each CDR3 protein is one row after TCRdb ran MiXCR on the 5' RACE reads. Seen here are over 550,000 distinct CDR3 sequences, 25% to 35% observed once, and the top ten hold 15% to 17%.

The chain couples TRBV7-2 to TRBJ1-2, with D perhaps TRBD1 (5 bases). The TCR comes from a woman aged 80 or over in good health. Specimen: blood. The DNA for the CDR3 is TGTGCCAGCAGCCAGACAGCCAACTATGGCTACACCTTC. Protein sequence: CASSQTANYGYTF.